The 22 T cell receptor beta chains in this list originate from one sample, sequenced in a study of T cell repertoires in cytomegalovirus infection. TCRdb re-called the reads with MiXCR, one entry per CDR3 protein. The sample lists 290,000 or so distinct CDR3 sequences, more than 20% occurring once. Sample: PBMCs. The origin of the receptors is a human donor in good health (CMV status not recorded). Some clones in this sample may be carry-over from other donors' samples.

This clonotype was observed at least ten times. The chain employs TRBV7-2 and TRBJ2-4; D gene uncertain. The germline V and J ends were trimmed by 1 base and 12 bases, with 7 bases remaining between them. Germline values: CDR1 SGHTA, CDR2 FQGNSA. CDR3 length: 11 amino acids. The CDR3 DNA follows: TGTGCCAGCAGCTTAGGGCTATCTCAGTACTTC. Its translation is CASSLGLSQYF.

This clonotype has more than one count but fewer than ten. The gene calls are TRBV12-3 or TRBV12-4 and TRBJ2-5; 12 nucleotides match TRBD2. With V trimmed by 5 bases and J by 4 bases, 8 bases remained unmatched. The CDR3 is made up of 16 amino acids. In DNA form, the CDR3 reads TGTGCCAGCAGTCGCGGACTAGCGGGACGGGGAGAGACCCAGTACTTC. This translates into CASSRGLAGRGETQYF.

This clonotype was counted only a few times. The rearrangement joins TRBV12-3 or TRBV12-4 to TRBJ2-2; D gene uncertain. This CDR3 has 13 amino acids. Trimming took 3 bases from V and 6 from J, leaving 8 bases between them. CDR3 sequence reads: CASSLSGAGELFF. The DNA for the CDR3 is TGTGCCAGCAGTTTGAGTGGAGCCGGGGAGCTGTTTTTT.

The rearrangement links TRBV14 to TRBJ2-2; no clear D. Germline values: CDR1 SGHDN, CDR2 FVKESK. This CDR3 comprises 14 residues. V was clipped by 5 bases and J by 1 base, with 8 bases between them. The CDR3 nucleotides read TGTGCCAGCAGCGGTCTCCTGAACACCGGGGAGCTGTTTTTT. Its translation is CASSGLLNTGELFF.

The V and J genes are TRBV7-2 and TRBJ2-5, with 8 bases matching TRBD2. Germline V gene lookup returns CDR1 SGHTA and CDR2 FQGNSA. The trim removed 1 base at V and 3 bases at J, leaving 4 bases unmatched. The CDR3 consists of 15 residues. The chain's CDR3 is CASSLVGTSKETQYF. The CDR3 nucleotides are TGTGCCAGCAGCTTAGTGGGGACTAGTAAAGAGACCCAGTACTTC.

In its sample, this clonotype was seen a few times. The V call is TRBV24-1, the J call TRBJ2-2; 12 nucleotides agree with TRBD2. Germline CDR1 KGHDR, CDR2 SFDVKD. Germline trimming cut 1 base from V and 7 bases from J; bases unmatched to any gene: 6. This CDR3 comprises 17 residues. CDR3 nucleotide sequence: TGTGCCACCAGTGATTTCAAGACTAGCGGGGGCGTCGGGGAGCTGTTTTTT. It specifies CATSDFKTSGGVGELFF.

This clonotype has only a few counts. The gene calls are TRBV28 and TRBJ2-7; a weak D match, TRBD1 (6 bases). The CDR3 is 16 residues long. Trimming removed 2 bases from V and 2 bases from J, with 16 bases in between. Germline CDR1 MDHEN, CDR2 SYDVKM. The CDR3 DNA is TGTGCCAGCAGTTTACTCCCCGGGACACCCACCTACGAGCAGTACTTC. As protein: CASSLLPGTPTYEQYF.

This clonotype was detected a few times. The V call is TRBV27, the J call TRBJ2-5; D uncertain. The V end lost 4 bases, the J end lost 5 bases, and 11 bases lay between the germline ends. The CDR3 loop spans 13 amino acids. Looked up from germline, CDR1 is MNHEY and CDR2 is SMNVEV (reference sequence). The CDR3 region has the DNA TGTGCCAGCAGTTCCCTGGGGAAGGAGACCCAGTACTTC. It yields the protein CASSSLGKETQYF.

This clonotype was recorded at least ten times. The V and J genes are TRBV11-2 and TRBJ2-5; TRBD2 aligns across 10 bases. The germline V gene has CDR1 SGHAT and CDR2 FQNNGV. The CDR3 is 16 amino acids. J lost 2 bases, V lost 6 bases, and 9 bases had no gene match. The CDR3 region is CASSRNSGRYQETQYF. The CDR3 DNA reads TGTGCCAGCAGTCGAAATAGCGGGAGGTATCAAGAGACCCAGTACTTC. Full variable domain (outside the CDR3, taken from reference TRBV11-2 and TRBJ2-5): EAGVAQSPRYKIIEKRQSVAFWCNPISGHATLYWYQQILGQGPKLLIQFQNNGVVDDSQLPKDRFSAERLKGVDSTLKIQPAKLEDSAVYLCASSRNSGRYQETQYFGPGTRLLVL.

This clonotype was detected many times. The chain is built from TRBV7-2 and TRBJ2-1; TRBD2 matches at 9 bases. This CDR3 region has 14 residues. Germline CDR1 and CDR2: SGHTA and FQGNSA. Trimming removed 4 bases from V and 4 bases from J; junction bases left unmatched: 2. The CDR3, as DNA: TGTGCCAGCAGCTCAACTAGCGGGTACAATGAGCAGTTCTTC. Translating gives CASSSTSGYNEQFF.

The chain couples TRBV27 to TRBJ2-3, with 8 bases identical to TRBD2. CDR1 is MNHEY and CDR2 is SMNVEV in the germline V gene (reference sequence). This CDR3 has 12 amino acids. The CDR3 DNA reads TGTGCAGTCAGCGGGAGAACAGATACGCAGTATTTT. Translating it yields CAVSGRTDTQYF.

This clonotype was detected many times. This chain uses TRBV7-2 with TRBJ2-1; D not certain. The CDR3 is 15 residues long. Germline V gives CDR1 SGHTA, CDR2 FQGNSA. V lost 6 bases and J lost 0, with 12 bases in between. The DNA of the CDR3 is TGTGCCAGCAGTACTTACCTGAGCTCCTACAATGAGCAGTTCTTC. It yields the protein CASSTYLSSYNEQFF.

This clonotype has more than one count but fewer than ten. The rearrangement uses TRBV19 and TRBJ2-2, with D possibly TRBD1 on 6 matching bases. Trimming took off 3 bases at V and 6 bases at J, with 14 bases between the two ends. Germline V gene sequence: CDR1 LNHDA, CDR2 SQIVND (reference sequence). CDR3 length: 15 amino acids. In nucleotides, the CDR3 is TGTGCCAGTAGTATCTACAGGGTGGATGCCGGGGAGCTGTTTTTT. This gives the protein CASSIYRVDAGELFF.

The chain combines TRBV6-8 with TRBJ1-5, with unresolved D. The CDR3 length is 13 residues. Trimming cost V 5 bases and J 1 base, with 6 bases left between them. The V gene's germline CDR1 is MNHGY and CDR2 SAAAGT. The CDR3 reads CASSIRSNQPQHF. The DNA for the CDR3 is TGTGCCAGCAGTATCCGGAGCAATCAGCCCCAGCATTTT.

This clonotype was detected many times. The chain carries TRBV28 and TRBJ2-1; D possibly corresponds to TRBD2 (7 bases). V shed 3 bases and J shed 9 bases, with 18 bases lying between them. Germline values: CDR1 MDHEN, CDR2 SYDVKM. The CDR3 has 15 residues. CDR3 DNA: TGTGCCAGCAGTTTGGGGGGGCGCAGATTTGGTGAGCAGTTCTTC. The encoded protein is CASSLGGRRFGEQFF.

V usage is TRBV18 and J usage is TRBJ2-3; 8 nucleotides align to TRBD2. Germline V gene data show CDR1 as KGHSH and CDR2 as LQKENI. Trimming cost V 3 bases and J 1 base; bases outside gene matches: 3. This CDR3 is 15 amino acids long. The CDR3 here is CASSPLLAGTDTQYF. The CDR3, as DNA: TGTGCCAGCTCACCGTTACTAGCGGGCACAGATACGCAGTATTTT. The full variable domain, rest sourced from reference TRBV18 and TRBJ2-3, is NAGVMQNPRHLVRRRGQEARLRCSPMKGHSHVYWYRQLPEEGLKFMVYLQKENIIDESGMPKERFSAEFPKEGPSILRIQQVVRGDSAAYFCASSPLLAGTDTQYFGPGTRLTVL.

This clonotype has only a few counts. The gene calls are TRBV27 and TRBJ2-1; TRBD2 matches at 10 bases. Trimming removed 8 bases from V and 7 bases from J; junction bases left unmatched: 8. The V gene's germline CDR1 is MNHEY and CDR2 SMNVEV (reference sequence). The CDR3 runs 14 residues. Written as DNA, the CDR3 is TGTGCCAGCGGGGAGCGGGGGGGGCAGAATGAGCAGTTCTTC. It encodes CASGERGGQNEQFF.

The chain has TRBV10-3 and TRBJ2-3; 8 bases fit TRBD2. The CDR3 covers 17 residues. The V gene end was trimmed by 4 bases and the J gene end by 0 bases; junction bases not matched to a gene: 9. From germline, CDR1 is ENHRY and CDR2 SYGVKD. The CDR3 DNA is TGTGCCATCAGTGGAGGAGCGGGGGCCACTAGCACAGATACGCAGTATTTT. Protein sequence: CAISGGAGATSTDTQYF.

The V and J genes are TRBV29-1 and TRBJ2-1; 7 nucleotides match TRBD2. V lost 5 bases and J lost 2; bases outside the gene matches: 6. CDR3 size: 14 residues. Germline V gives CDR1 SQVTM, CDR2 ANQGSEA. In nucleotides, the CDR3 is TGCAGCGTTTTGCGGGAGTCGCCCTACAATGAGCAGTTCTTC. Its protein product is CSVLRESPYNEQFF.

CDR3 protein: CASSYDSPEAFF. For the CDR3, the DNA is TGTGCCAGCAGTTACGACAGCCCTGAAGCTTTCTTT. The chain combines TRBV6-2 or TRBV6-3 with TRBJ1-1; D is perhaps TRBD1 (5 bases). V lost 2 bases and J 6 bases, leaving 7 bases between the germline ends. Germline lookup yields CDR1 MNHEY and CDR2 SVGEGT. This CDR3 comprises 12 residues.

CDR3 region: CASSSNLGPSYEQYF. Here the CDR3 DNA reads TGTGCCAGCAGTTCGAACCTCGGGCCATCCTACGAGCAGTACTTC. The gene calls are TRBV28 and TRBJ2-7; unclear D gene. The CDR3 sequence is 15 residues long. The germline V gene encodes CDR1 MDHEN and CDR2 SYDVKM. The ends were cut back, 4 bases at V and 1 base at J, with 14 bases in the middle.

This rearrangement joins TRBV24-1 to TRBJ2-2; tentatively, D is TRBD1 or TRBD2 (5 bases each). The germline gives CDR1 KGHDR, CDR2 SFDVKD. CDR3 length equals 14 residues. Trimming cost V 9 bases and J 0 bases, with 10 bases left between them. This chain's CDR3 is CATGGPANTGELFF. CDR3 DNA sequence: TGTGCCACCGGGGGACCCGCGAACACCGGGGAGCTGTTTTTT.